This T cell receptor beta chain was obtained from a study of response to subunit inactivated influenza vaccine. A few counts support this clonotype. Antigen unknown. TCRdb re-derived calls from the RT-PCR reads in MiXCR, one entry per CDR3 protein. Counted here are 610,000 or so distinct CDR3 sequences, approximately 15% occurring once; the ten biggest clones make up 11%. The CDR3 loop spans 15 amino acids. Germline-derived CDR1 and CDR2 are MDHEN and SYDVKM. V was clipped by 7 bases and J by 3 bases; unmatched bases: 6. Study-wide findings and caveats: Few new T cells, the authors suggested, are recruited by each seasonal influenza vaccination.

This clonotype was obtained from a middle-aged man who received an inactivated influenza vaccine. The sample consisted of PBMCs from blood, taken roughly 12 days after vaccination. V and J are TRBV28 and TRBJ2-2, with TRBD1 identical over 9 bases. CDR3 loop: CASNQQGADTGELFF. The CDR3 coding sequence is TGTGCCAGCAATCAACAGGGGGCTGACACCGGGGAGCTGTTTTTT.